This entry describes one T cell receptor beta chain. Its target antigen remains unknown. Per-base quality was not reported, and no clone a single base away is much larger than it. One collaborating source in Seattle enrolled patients while the patients were actively infected and followed the patients over time throughout the course of disease. Collaborating institutions collected whole blood in K2EDTA tubes following their own protocols. For TCRbeta analysis, collaborator samples were shipped as frozen whole blood, as isolated PBMCs, or as DNA extracted from either sample type. TCRbeta CDR3 regions were amplified from genomic DNA by means of the immunoSEQ Assay, a bias-controlled multiplex PCR. The paper's processing steps were these. Within the assay, amplification of reference gene primers was used to estimate how many nucleated cells each sample contained. To quantify the absolute abundance of each unique TCRbeta CDR3 rearrangement, sequence reads were collapsed and filtered. For each sample, productive Simpson clonality was calculated by taking the square root of Simpson's diversity index across productive rearrangements. TCRdb took this table from immuneACCESS and kept in-frame rearrangements with V and J called. Such tables lack part of the clones; where checked against another copy, unresolved V genes explain under half of the gap, and the rest is unexplained. V and J calls and clone size come straight from that table; D and trimming were deduced from the DNA. Counted in this sample were 60,000 to 85,000 clones; nearly 90% of them appeared once. Around 3.7% of the sample is in the top ten clones.

This entry comes from a study of blood T cell repertoires in COVID-19 (dated by TCRdb to 2020 to 2021). Broadly, across the study: The collaborator samples originated in the United States, Italy and Spain and spanned the acute and convalescent phases of COVID-19. The sample metadata nearly always contained a de-identified subject ID, COVID-19 status, age in years and sex. Subjects who had been exposed to COVID-19, were actively infected with it, or had recovered from it provided the deeply sampled blood TCRbeta repertoires that made up the dataset. The repertoires were made available in a free public database intended to serve as a resource for research on the immune response to SARS-CoV-2. Samples were obtained from the ongoing ImmuneRACE study (first 160 participants) and from over a thousand subjects provided by 6 global collaborators. The material from the prospective study consisted of cDNA or gDNA derived from T cells, B-cell-depleted T cells, or PBMCs. Where HLA class I and class II types were available, the types were taken from metadata supplied by the sample provider, not from assay-based typing. Results and caveats for the whole study, not just this receptor: Clinical and demographic metadata were provided uncurated, with the amount varying by source and participant.

The sample was peripheral blood. The TCR sequence derives from a woman aged 45 to 65 with COVID-19, enrolled during active disease.

At the DNA level, the sequence is TGTGCCAGCAGCTACAGGGACAGCTATGGCTACACCTTC. It codes for CASSYRDSYGYTF. The V gene is TRBV5-8 and the J gene is TRBJ1-2, with 7 central nucleotides matching TRBD1. Taken from the germline V gene, the CDR1 and CDR2 loops are SGHTS and YDEGEE. Measured from the cysteine to the phenylalanine, the CDR3 is 13 residues long. The sequence is cut down to CDR3 DNA, 39 bases in frame from base 1. Germline trimming amounts to 3 bases on V and 4 bases on J, with 3 as the count of junction bases outside the gene matches.